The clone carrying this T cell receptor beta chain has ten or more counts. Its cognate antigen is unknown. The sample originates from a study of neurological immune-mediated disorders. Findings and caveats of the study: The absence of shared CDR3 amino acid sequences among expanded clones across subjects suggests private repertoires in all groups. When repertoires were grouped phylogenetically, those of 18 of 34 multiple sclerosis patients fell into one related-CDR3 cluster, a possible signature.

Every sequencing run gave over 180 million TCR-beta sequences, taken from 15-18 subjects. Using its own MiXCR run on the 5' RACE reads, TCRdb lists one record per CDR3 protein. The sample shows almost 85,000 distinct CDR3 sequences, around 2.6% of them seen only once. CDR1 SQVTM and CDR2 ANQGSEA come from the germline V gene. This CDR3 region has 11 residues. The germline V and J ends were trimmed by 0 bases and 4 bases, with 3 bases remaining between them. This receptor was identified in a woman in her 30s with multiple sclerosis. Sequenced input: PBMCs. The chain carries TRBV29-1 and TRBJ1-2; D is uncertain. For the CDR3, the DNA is TGCAGCGTTGAAGACATCTATGGCTACACCTTC. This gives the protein CSVEDIYGYTF.